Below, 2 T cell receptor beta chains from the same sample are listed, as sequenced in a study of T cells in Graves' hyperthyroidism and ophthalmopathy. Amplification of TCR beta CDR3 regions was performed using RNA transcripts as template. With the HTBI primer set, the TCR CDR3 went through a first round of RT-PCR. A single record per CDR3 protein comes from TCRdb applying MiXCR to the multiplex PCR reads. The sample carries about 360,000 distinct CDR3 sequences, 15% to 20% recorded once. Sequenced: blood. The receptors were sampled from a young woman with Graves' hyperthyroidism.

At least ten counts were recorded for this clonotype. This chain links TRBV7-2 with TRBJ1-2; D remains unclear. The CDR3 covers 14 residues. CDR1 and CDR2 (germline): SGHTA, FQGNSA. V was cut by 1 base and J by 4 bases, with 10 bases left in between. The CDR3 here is CASSLGKFPYGYTF. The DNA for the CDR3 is TGTGCCAGCAGCTTAGGAAAATTTCCCTATGGCTACACCTTC.

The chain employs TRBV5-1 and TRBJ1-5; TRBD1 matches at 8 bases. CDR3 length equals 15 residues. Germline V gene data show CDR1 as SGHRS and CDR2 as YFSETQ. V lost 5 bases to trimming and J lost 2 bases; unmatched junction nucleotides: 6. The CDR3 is CASRLTGDGNQPQHF. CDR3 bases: TGCGCCAGCAGGCTGACAGGGGACGGCAATCAGCCCCAGCATTTT.